This is a list of T cell receptor beta chains from one sample in a study of blood T cell repertoires in COVID-19. This table comes from immunoSEQ multiplex PCR, and its TCRdb copy is limited to in-frame clones, with some not included. The table shows 200,000 to 250,000 clones, with 65% to 90% occurring only once. The sample comprised peripheral blood. The receptors originated from a man in his forties or fifties with COVID-19, enrolled during active disease. CDR3s include the opening cysteine and the closing phenylalanine or tryptophan. A D gene is named only where the DNA matches it firmly. Only some rows state a clone size, as once, few, many or a class for expanded clones.

clone_size: NA; d_call: NA; j_call: TRBJ2-1; v_call: TRBV27; cdr3_nt: TGTGCCAGCAGTCCCTCGACTCCGACCTACAATGAGCAGTTCTTC; cdr3_aa: CASSPSTPTYNEQFF
clone_size: NA; d_call: NA; j_call: TRBJ1-5; v_call: TRBV10-3; cdr3_nt: TGTGCCTCAACCGACTCCAGCGAATATAGCAATCAGCCCCAGCATTTT; cdr3_aa: CASTDSSEYSNQPQHF
clone_size: once; d_call: NA; j_call: TRBJ2-2; v_call: TRBV5-8; cdr3_nt: TGTGCCAGCAGCTTGGCCGACAGGGAGCTGTTTTTT; cdr3_aa: CASSLADRELFF
clone_size: few; d_call: NA; j_call: TRBJ2-4; v_call: TRBV11-2; cdr3_nt: TGTGCCAGCAGCTTAGATCCCGTTTACTACATTCAGTACTTC; cdr3_aa: CASSLDPVYYIQYF
clone_size: NA; d_call: NA; j_call: TRBJ1-4; v_call: TRBV6-5; cdr3_nt: TGTGCCAGCAGTAACGGGGCTAATGAAAAACTGTTTTTT; cdr3_aa: CASSNGANEKLFF
clone_size: NA; d_call: NA; j_call: TRBJ2-2; v_call: TRBV10-3; cdr3_nt: TGTGCCATCAGTGATTTCTTCGGAGAGACCACCGGGGAGCTGTTTTTT; cdr3_aa: CAISDFFGETTGELFF
clone_size: NA; d_call: TRBD1; j_call: TRBJ1-3; v_call: TRBV9; cdr3_nt: TGTGCCAGCAGAGCCTCGGACAGGGGATATGCTGGAAACACCATATATTTT; cdr3_aa: CASRASDRGYAGNTIYF
clone_size: NA; d_call: NA; j_call: TRBJ2-7; v_call: TRBV25-1; cdr3_nt: TGTGCCAGCAGCATGACAGGCCGGCAGTACTTC; cdr3_aa: CASSMTGRQYF
clone_size: NA; d_call: NA; j_call: TRBJ2-7; v_call: TRBV7-3; cdr3_nt: TGTGCCAGCAGCCTAGAATCCCTCGGCGAGCAGTACTTC; cdr3_aa: CASSLESLGEQYF
clone_size: NA; d_call: NA; j_call: TRBJ2-2; v_call: TRBV4-1; cdr3_nt: TGCGCCAGCAGCCCAGGGTCAGTGGACACCGGGGAGCTGTTTTTT; cdr3_aa: CASSPGSVDTGELFF
clone_size: NA; d_call: NA; j_call: TRBJ1-3; v_call: TRBV9; cdr3_nt: TGTGCCAGCAGCGCCACTACACGAACGGGCTCTGGAAACACCATATATTTT; cdr3_aa: CASSATTRTGSGNTIYF
clone_size: NA; d_call: NA; j_call: TRBJ2-2; v_call: TRBV6-6; cdr3_nt: TGTGCCAGCAGTTTGTATGAAGGGGCCGGGGAGCTGTTTTTT; cdr3_aa: CASSLYEGAGELFF
clone_size: NA; d_call: TRBD2; j_call: TRBJ2-3; v_call: TRBV7-3; cdr3_nt: TGTGCCAGCAGCTTAAGTTCCTCCGGGACTAGCGGCCCGGAGGATACGCAGTATTTT; cdr3_aa: CASSLSSSGTSGPEDTQYF
clone_size: NA; d_call: NA; j_call: TRBJ2-5; v_call: TRBV2; cdr3_nt: TGTGCCAGCAGTGAAGCGGGGGCGGCCCAGTACTTC; cdr3_aa: CASSEAGAAQYF
clone_size: NA; d_call: TRBD1; j_call: TRBJ1-1; v_call: TRBV5-1; cdr3_nt: TGCGCCAGCAGCATAACGACAGGGGGGTACACTGAAGCTTTCTTT; cdr3_aa: CASSITTGGYTEAFF
clone_size: NA; d_call: NA; j_call: TRBJ1-4; v_call: TRBV5-1; cdr3_nt: TGCGCCAGCAGCGTCAACAGTATTAATGAAAAACTGTTTTTT; cdr3_aa: CASSVNSINEKLFF
clone_size: NA; d_call: TRBD1; j_call: TRBJ2-5; v_call: TRBV19; cdr3_nt: TGTGCCAGTAGTATCGGGACAGCAGGGACCCAGTACTTC; cdr3_aa: CASSIGTAGTQYF
clone_size: NA; d_call: NA; j_call: TRBJ2-5; v_call: TRBV3-1/TRBV3-2; cdr3_nt: TGTGCCAGCAGCCAAGGGGGGCAATCCCGGGAGACCCAGTACTTC; cdr3_aa: CASSQGGQSRETQYF
clone_size: few; d_call: TRBD1; j_call: TRBJ1-2; v_call: TRBV9; cdr3_nt: TGTGCCAGCAGCCTCAGGGGACAGGGCGGGAGCTATGGCTACACCTTC; cdr3_aa: CASSLRGQGGSYGYTF
clone_size: NA; d_call: TRBD1; j_call: TRBJ2-7; v_call: TRBV6-5; cdr3_nt: TGTGCCAGCAGACCGGGACAGGGACACGAGCAGTACTTC; cdr3_aa: CASRPGQGHEQYF
clone_size: NA; d_call: TRBD1; j_call: TRBJ2-1; v_call: TRBV3-1/TRBV3-2; cdr3_nt: TGTGCCAGCAGCAAAGAGGGTGCAGGGGGTGTCCACAATGAGCAGTTCTTC; cdr3_aa: CASSKEGAGGVHNEQFF
clone_size: NA; d_call: NA; j_call: TRBJ1-1; v_call: TRBV5-1; cdr3_nt: TGCGCCAGCAGCTTGGTTAGTGTAGACACTGAAGCTTTCTTT; cdr3_aa: CASSLVSVDTEAFF
clone_size: NA; d_call: NA; j_call: TRBJ1-1; v_call: TRBV6-5; cdr3_nt: TGTGCCAGCGCCGGGACAATGAACACTGAAGCTTTCTTT; cdr3_aa: CASAGTMNTEAFF
clone_size: few; d_call: TRBD1; j_call: TRBJ1-6; v_call: TRBV6-5; cdr3_nt: TGTGCCGTTAGACAGGGGGCCAGCTCACCCCTCCACTTT; cdr3_aa: CAVRQGASSPLHF
clone_size: few; d_call: NA; j_call: TRBJ1-1; v_call: TRBV6-6; cdr3_nt: TGTGCCAGCAGTCCTATTAGGGGGAACACTGAAGCTTTCTTT; cdr3_aa: CASSPIRGNTEAFF
clone_size: NA; d_call: TRBD2; j_call: TRBJ2-5; v_call: TRBV18; cdr3_nt: TGTGCCAGCTCACCACGGACTAGTTTCGTAGAGACCCAGTACTTC; cdr3_aa: CASSPRTSFVETQYF
clone_size: once; d_call: TRBD1; j_call: TRBJ2-2; v_call: TRBV28; cdr3_nt: TGTGCCAGCAGTTTATTCGGGACAGAGAACACCGGGGAGCTGTTTTTT; cdr3_aa: CASSLFGTENTGELFF
clone_size: NA; d_call: NA; j_call: TRBJ2-7; v_call: TRBV27; cdr3_nt: TGTGCCAGCAGTCGGAAGGGGATGAGCTCCTACGAGCAGTACTTC; cdr3_aa: CASSRKGMSSYEQYF